Here is one TCR beta chain with its context. Its antigen remains unknown. This entry comes from a study of identifying expanded T cells in peripheral blood. Findings and caveats of the study: Variance in clone template counts between approximately two-week samples significantly increased with total template count across all healthy donors.

With V trimmed by 5 bases and J by 0 bases, 3 bases remained unmatched. The V gene's germline CDR1 is KGHSH and CDR2 LQKENI. This CDR3 has 14 amino acids. The assay was immunoSEQ multiplex PCR, and TCRdb's table has in-frame clones only and misses some. Of approximately 110,000 clones detected, around 89% appear once; the ten largest clones hold about 15%. V usage is TRBV18 and J usage is TRBJ2-7; TRBD2 matches at 8 bases. Sequencing was done on a sample of blood. The receptor's source is a person between 18 and 75 years old in good health. The CDR3 region has the DNA TGTGCCAGCTCAACGGGGGGGAGCTCCTACGAGCAGTACTTC. Translating it yields CASSTGGSSYEQYF. Drawing the rest from reference TRBV18 and TRBJ2-7, the complete variable domain is NAGVMQNPRHLVRRRGQEARLRCSPMKGHSHVYWYRQLPEEGLKFMVYLQKENIIDESGMPKERFSAEFPKEGPSILRIQQVVRGDSAAYFCASSTGGSSYEQYFGPGTRLTVT.